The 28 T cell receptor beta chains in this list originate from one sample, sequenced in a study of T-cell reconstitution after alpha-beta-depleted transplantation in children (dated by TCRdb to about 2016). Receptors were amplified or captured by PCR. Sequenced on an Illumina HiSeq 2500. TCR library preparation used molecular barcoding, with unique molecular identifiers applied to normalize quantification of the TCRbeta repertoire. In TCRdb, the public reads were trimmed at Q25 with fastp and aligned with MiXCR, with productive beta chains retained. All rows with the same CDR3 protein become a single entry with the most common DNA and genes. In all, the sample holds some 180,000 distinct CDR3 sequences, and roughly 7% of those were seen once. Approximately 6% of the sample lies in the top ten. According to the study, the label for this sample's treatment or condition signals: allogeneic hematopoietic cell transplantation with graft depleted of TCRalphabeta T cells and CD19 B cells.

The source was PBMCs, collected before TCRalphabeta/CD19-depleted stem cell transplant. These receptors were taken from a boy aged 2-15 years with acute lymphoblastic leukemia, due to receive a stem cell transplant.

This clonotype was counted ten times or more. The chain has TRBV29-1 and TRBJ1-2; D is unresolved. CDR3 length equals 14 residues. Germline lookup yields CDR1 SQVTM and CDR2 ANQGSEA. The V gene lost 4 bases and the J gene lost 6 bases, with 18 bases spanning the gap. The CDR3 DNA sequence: TGCAGCGTTGGTTCCGGGAGACGCGAGGATGGCTACACCTTC. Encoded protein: CSVGSGRREDGYTF. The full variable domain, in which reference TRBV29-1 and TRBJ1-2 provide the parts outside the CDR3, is SAVISQKPSRDICQRGTSLTIQCQVDSQVTMMFWYRQQPGQSLTLIATANQGSEATYESGFVIDKFPISRPNLTFSTLTVSNMSPEDSSIYLCSVGSGRREDGYTFGSGTRLTVV.

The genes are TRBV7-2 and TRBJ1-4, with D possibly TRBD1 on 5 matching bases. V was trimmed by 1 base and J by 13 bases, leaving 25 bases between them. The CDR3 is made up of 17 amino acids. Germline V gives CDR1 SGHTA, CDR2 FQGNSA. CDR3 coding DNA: TGTGCCAGCAGCTTAGTGCCGACCGGGGACTCACACGGGGGACTGTTTTTT. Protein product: CASSLVPTGDSHGGLFF.

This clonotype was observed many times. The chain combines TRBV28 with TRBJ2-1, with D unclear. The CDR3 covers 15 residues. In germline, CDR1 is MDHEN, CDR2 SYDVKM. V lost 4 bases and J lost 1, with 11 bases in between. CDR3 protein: CASSSRKESYNEQFF. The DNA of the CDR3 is TGTGCCAGCAGTTCCCGGAAAGAATCCTACAATGAGCAGTTCTTC.

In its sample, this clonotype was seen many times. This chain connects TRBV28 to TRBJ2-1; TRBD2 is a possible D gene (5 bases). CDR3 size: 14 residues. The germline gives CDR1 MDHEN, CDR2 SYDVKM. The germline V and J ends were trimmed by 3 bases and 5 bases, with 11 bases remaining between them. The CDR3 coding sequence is TGTGCCAGCAGTTTGCCACTAGGGAACAATGAGCAGTTCTTC. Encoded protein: CASSLPLGNNEQFF.

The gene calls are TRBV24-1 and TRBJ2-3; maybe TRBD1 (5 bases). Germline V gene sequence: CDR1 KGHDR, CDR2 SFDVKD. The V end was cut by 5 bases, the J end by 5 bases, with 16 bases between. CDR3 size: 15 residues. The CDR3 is CATSAMESGIDTQYF. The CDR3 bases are TGTGCCACCAGTGCGATGGAATCAGGGATAGATACGCAGTATTTT.

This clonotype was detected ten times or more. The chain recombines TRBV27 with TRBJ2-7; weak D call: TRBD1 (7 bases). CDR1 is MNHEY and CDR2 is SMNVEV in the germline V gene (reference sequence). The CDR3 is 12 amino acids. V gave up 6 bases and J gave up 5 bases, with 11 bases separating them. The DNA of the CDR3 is TGTGCCAGCAGCGGAGGGACAGACGAGCAGTACTTC. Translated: CASSGGTDEQYF.

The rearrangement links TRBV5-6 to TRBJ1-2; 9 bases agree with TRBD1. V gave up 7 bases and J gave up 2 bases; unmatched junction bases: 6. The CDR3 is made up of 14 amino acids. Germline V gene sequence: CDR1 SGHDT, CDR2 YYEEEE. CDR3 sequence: CASRTGGRNYGYTF. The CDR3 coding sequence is TGTGCCAGCCGAACAGGGGGCCGGAACTATGGCTACACCTTC. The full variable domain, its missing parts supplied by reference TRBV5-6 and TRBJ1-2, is DAGVTQSPTHLIKTRGQQVTLRCSPKSGHDTVSWYQQALGQGPQFIFQYYEEEERQRGNFPDRFSGHQFPNYSSELNVNALLLGDSALYLCASRTGGRNYGYTFGSGTRLTVV.

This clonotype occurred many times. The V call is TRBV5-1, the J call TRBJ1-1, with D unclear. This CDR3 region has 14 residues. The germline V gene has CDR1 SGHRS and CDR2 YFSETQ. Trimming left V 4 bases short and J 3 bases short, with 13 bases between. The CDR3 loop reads CASSAFKADTEAFF. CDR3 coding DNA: TGCGCCAGCAGCGCTTTCAAGGCGGACACTGAAGCTTTCTTT.

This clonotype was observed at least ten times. The CDR3: CASRGGPSTDTQYF. For the CDR3, the DNA is TGTGCCAGCAGAGGGGGTCCTAGCACAGATACGCAGTATTTT. This chain uses TRBV27 with TRBJ2-3, with a possible D match to TRBD1 (6 bases). The CDR3 is made up of 14 amino acids. V gave up 6 bases and J gave up 0 bases, with 10 bases separating them. CDR1 is MNHEY, CDR2 SMNVEV, per germline (reference sequence).

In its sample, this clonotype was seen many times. The CDR3 is CSVVGLAEGSYNEQFF. CDR3 DNA sequence: TGCAGCGTTGTGGGGCTAGCGGAGGGGTCGTACAATGAGCAGTTCTTC. V and J are TRBV29-1 and TRBJ2-1; 7 positions match TRBD2. The V and J ends lost 4 bases and 4 bases, in that order; junction bases with no gene match: 13. Germline V gene sequence: CDR1 SQVTM, CDR2 ANQGSEA. The CDR3 is made up of 16 amino acids.

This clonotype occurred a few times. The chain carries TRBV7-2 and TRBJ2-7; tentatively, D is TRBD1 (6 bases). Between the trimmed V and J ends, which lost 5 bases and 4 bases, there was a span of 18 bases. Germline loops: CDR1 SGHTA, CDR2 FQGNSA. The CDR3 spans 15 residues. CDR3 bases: TGTGCCAGCAGCGAAGGACAGCCACCTTCTTACGAGCAGTACTTC. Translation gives CASSEGQPPSYEQYF. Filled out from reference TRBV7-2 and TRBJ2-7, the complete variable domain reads GAGVSQSPSNKVTEKGKDVELRCDPISGHTALYWYRQSLGQGLEFLIYFQGNSAPDKSGLPSDRFSAERTGGSVSTLTIQRTQQEDSAVYLCASSEGQPPSYEQYFGPGTRLTVT.

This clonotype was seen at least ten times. DNA for the CDR3: TGTGCCAGCAGCTTCACAGGGGACCCCTACGAGCAGTACTTC. This translates into CASSFTGDPYEQYF. This chain joins TRBV5-6 and TRBJ2-7; 7 nucleotides line up with TRBD1. Germline lookup yields CDR1 SGHDT and CDR2 YYEEEE. V lost 2 bases, J lost 2 bases, and 4 bases stayed unmatched. This CDR3 has 14 amino acids.

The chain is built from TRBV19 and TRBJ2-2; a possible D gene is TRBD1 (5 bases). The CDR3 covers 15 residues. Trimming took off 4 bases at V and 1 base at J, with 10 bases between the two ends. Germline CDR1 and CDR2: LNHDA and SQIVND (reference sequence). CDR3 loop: CASSRGRGNTGELFF. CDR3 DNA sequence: TGTGCCAGTAGTAGGGGTAGGGGGAACACCGGGGAGCTGTTTTTT.

CDR3 loop: CASSKESYEQYF. In DNA, the CDR3 is TGTGCCAGCAGCAAAGAAAGTTACGAGCAGTACTTC. The rearrangement links TRBV28 to TRBJ2-7; D is ambiguous. Germline CDR1 is MDHEN and CDR2 is SYDVKM. V was shortened by 6 bases and J by 4 bases, with 10 bases between the two germline ends. The CDR3 runs 12 residues.

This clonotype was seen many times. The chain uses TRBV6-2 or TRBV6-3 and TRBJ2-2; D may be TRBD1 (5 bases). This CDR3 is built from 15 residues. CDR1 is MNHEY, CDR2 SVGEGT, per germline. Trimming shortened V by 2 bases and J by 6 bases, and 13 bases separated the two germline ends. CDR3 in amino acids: CASSYGAASAGELFF. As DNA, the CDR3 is TGTGCCAGCAGTTACGGGGCGGCCTCTGCCGGGGAGCTGTTTTTT.

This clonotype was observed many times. In nucleotides, the CDR3 is TGCAGCGTTGAAAGGCTAGCGGGGAATGAGCAGTTCTTC. The encoded protein is CSVERLAGNEQFF. This chain links TRBV29-1 with TRBJ2-1; 9 nucleotides match TRBD2. Germline-derived CDR1 and CDR2 are SQVTM and ANQGSEA. This CDR3 comprises 13 residues. V lost 2 bases and J lost 7; bases outside the gene matches: 3.

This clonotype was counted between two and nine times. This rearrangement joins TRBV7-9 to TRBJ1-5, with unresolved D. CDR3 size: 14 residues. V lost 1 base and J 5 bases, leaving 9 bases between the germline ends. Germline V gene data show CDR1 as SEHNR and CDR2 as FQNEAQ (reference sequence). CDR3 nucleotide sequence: TGTGCCAGCAGCTTAGTGGGCCCTGATCAGCCCCAGCATTTT. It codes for CASSLVGPDQPQHF.

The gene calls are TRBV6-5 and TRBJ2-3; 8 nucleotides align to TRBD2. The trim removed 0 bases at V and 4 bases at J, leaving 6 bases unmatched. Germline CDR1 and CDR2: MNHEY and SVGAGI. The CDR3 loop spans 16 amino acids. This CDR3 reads CASSYSRAGDSDTQYF. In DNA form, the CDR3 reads TGTGCCAGCAGTTACTCTCGAGCGGGGGACTCAGATACGCAGTATTTT.

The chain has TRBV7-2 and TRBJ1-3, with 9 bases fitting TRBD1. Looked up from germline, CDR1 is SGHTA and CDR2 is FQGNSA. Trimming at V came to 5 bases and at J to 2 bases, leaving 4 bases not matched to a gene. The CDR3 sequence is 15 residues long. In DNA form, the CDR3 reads TGTGCCAGCAGCGACGGGACAGGGCCTGGAAACACCATATATTTT. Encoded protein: CASSDGTGPGNTIYF.

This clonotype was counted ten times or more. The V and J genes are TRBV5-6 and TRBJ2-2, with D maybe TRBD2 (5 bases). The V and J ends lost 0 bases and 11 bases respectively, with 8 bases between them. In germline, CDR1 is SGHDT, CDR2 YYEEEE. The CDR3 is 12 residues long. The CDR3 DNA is TGTGCCAGCAGCTTGGGTCCGGGAGAGCTGTTTTTT. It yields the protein CASSLGPGELFF. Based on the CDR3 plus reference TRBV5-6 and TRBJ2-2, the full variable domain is DAGVTQSPTHLIKTRGQQVTLRCSPKSGHDTVSWYQQALGQGPQFIFQYYEEEERQRGNFPDRFSGHQFPNYSSELNVNALLLGDSALYLCASSLGPGELFFGEGSRLTVL.

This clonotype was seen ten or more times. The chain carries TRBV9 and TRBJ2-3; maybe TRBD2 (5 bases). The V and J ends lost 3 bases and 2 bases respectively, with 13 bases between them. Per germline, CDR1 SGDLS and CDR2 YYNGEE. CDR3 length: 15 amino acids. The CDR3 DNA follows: TGTGCCAGCAGCGCTACCAGCGGAAACACAGATACGCAGTATTTT. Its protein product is CASSATSGNTDTQYF.

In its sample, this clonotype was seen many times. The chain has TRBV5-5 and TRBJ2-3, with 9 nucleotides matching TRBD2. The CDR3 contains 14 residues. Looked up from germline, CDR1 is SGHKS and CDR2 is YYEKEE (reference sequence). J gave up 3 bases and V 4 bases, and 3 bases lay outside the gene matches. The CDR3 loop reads CASSKTSGTDTQYF. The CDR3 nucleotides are TGTGCCAGCAGCAAGACTAGCGGAACAGATACGCAGTATTTT.

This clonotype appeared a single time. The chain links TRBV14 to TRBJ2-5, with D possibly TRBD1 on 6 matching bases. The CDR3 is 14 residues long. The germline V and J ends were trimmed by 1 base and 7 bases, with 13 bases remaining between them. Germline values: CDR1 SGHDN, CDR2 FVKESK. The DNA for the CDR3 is TGTGCCAGCAGCCAAGTCGGGGCAGGGGTGACCCAGTACTTC. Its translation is CASSQVGAGVTQYF.

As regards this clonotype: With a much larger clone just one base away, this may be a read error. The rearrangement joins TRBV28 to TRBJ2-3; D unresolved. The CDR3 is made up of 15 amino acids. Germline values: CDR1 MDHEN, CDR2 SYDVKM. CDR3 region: CVSSPLVGSTDTQYF. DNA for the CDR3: TGTGTCAGCAGTCCCTTGGTGGGATCCACAGATACGCAGTATTTT.

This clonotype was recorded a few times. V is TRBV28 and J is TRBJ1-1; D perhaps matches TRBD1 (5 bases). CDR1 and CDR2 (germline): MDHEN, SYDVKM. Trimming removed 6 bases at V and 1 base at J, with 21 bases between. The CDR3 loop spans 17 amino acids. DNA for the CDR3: TGTGCCAGCAGCTACGAAATTGGGGGGGAACAGAACACTGAAGCTTTCTTT. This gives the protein CASSYEIGGEQNTEAFF. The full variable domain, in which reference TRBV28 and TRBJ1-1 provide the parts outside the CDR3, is DVKVTQSSRYLVKRTGEKVFLECVQDMDHENMFWYRQDPGLGLRLIYFSYDVKMKEKGDIPEGYSVSREKKERFSLILESASTNQTSMYLCASSYEIGGEQNTEAFFGQGTRLTVV.

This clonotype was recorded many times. In DNA form, the CDR3 reads TGTGCCTGGAGTGTACATAGTTCCCCCTACGAGCAGTACTTC. It translates to CAWSVHSSPYEQYF. The V call is TRBV30, the J call TRBJ2-7; D is unclear. V gave up 0 bases and J gave up 2 bases, with 11 bases separating them. This CDR3 contains 14 residues. Germline V lookup: CDR1 GTSNPN, CDR2 SVGIG (reference sequence).

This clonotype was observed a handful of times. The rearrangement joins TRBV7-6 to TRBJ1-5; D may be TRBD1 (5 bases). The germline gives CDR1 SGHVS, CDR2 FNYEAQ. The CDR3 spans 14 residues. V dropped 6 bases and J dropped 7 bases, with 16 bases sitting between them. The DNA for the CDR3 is TGTGCCAGCAGTCTCGACAGTGTTGGGCAGCCCCAGCATTTT. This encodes CASSLDSVGQPQHF.

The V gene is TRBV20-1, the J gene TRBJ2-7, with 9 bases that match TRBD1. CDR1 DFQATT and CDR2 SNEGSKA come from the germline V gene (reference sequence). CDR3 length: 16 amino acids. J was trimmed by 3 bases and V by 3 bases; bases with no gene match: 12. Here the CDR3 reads CSASAAGTGKNYEQYF. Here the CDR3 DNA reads TGCAGTGCTAGTGCAGCCGGGACAGGGAAGAACTACGAGCAGTACTTC.